This is a list of T cell receptor beta chains from one sample in a study of shared clonotypes between healthy human individuals. TCRdb keeps only in-frame clones here, not all; method: immunoSEQ multiplex PCR. Of under 600,000 clones in the sample, 95% to 98% are singletons; the top ten hold around 0.057%. Sequencing was carried out using naive CD4+ T cells sorted from blood. These receptors were obtained from a woman younger than 45 in good health. Both conserved end residues are part of each CDR3. The order of the fields is CDR3 DNA, CDR3 protein, D gene, clone size, J gene, V gene. The D gene is left open where the match is weak. Size is omitted from some rows. Given values are once, few, many or a class for expanded clones.

TGTGCCAGCAGCTTAGCCAGAAACCTGAGGTGGAATGAGCAGTTCTTC	CASSLARNLRWNEQFF	.	.	TRBJ2-1	TRBV7-8
TGTGCCAGCAGTTTAGCCGACGGGACGGCGGGGGAAAAACTGTTTTTT	CASSLADGTAGEKLFF	.	.	TRBJ1-4	TRBV27
TGTGCCAGCAGGGGAATGGAGTACGAGCAGTACTTC	CASRGMEYEQYF	.	.	TRBJ2-7	TRBV28
TGTGCCAGCAGCCATCCTAGCGGGAGCGCGAACACCGGGGAGCTGTTTTTT	CASSHPSGSANTGELFF	TRBD2	.	TRBJ2-2	TRBV4-2
TGCGCCAGCAGCGCTTCGACAGGGGACAATGAGCAGTTCTTC	CASSASTGDNEQFF	TRBD1	.	TRBJ2-1	TRBV5-1
TGTGCCAGCAGCTTAAGTGGTCCGAGCCCGGGGTCTGGAAACACCATATATTTT	CASSLSGPSPGSGNTIYF	.	.	TRBJ1-3	TRBV7-6
TGTGCCAGCAGAGACGGGACACCCCCCTACGAGCAGTACTTC	CASRDGTPPYEQYF	.	.	TRBJ2-7	TRBV28
TGTGCCAGCAGCTTAGGAGGTAGGGAGAGGTACTTC	CASSLGGRERYF	.	.	TRBJ2-7	TRBV7-9
TGTGCCAGCAGTGATTCGGGCCCAGGGGTATCCTACACCGGGGAGCTGTTTTTT	CASSDSGPGVSYTGELFF	.	.	TRBJ2-2	TRBV6-4
TGCGCCAGCAGCCATATGACAGGGGGCGGCCTGAATCAGCCCCAGCATTTT	CASSHMTGGGLNQPQHF	TRBD1	.	TRBJ1-5	TRBV4-1
TGTGCCAGCAGTTTTAATCCAGGGGGCGTCGGCTACACCTTC	CASSFNPGGVGYTF	TRBD1	.	TRBJ1-2	TRBV28
TGTGCCAGCAGCGTGGAGCCGGGACTCAGCCCCTCCCAGTACTTC	CASSVEPGLSPSQYF	.	.	TRBJ2-5	TRBV9
TGCAGCGTCCCTAAGGGACAGGGGGGCTACGAGCAGTACTTC	CSVPKGQGGYEQYF	TRBD1	.	TRBJ2-7	TRBV29-1
TGTGCCACCAGCAGTCCGTGGGACAGCCTGATTCGGCACTATGGCTACACCTTC	CATSSPWDSLIRHYGYTF	TRBD1	.	TRBJ1-2	TRBV15
TGTGCCAGCAGCTTATGGACAGGGAAGAGGGGAAACACCATATATTTT	CASSLWTGKRGNTIYF	TRBD1	.	TRBJ1-3	TRBV7-9
TGTGCCAGCAAAACAGGGGAGCTGGCCACTGAAGCTTTCTTT	CASKTGELATEAFF	TRBD1	few	TRBJ1-1	TRBV2
TGTGCCTGGAGACAGTACTCCTACGAGCAGTACTTC	CAWRQYSYEQYF	.	.	TRBJ2-7	TRBV30
TGCAGCGTCCCCTCAGAGGACACAATCTTATGGGCGGGAGGCGGCAATGAGCAGTTCTTC	CSVPSEDTILWAGGGNEQFF	TRBD2	.	TRBJ2-1	TRBV29-1
TGTGCCAGCGCCCCTCGGACAGCTCAAGAGACCCAGTACTTC	CASAPRTAQETQYF	.	once	TRBJ2-5	TRBV18
TGTGCCAGCAGCAAGACGAGCTCCTATAATTCACCCCTCCACTTT	CASSKTSSYNSPLHF	.	.	TRBJ1-6	TRBV11-2
TGCGCCAGCTCTAACAAACAGGGGGCTGGTGAAAAACTGTTTTTT	CASSNKQGAGEKLFF	TRBD1	.	TRBJ1-4	TRBV5-1
TGTGCCACCGGGGACTCAATCTACGAGCAGTACTTC	CATGDSIYEQYF	.	.	TRBJ2-7	TRBV6-5
TGTGCCAGCAGTGGGAGGACTGGGGCCAACGTCCTGACTTTC	CASSGRTGANVLTF	.	.	TRBJ2-6	TRBV6-1
TGTGCCTGGAGTCGGTTAGCGCTGTACTTC	CAWSRLALYF	.	.	TRBJ2-7	TRBV30
TGTGCCAGCCAGCGCCCGGGACTCCAGAACACCGGGGAGCTGTTTTTT	CASQRPGLQNTGELFF	.	.	TRBJ2-2	TRBV7-9
TGTGCCAGCAGAGACGACACGGGCCGGGACAGGGGGGAGCAGTACTTC	CASRDDTGRDRGEQYF	TRBD1	.	TRBJ2-7	TRBV7-9
TGCGCCAGCAGCCACCAGGGGAGCACTGAAGCTTTCTTT	CASSHQGSTEAFF	.	.	TRBJ1-1	TRBV4-1
TGTGCCAGCAGTGAATTGGGACAAGGACGAGAGACCCAGTACTTC	CASSELGQGRETQYF	.	.	TRBJ2-5	TRBV2
TGCGCCAGCAGCCGGGCTAGCCGCCACGAGCAGTACTTC	CASSRASRHEQYF	.	.	TRBJ2-7	TRBV4-1
TGTGCCAGCAGCTTAGGTCTAGAAGCGGGAGCCAGCCACGAGCAGTACTTC	CASSLGLEAGASHEQYF	TRBD2	.	TRBJ2-7	TRBV7-2
TGCGCCAGCAGCTTGGGTAATACTAATGAAAAACTGTTTTTT	CASSLGNTNEKLFF	.	.	TRBJ1-4	TRBV5-1
TGTGCCAGTACCAATAGCACTTCACCCCTCCACTTT	CASTNSTSPLHF	.	once	TRBJ1-6	TRBV19
TGTGCCAGCAGTTTAGGGAATTCCTACGAGCAGTACTTC	CASSLGNSYEQYF	.	.	TRBJ2-7	TRBV27
TGTGCCAGCAGACTAGTGGTGAACAATGAGCAGTTCTTC	CASRLVVNNEQFF	.	.	TRBJ2-1	TRBV6-5
TGTGCCAGCAGGATGGGGACTAGCGAGACAGATACGCAGTATTTT	CASRMGTSETDTQYF	TRBD2	.	TRBJ2-3	TRBV5-4
TGTGCCAGCAGCTTATCACCCGGGTTACAGCCCCAGCATTTT	CASSLSPGLQPQHF	.	few	TRBJ1-5	TRBV7-2
TGCGCCAGCAGCTTGACGGTGAACACTGAAGCTTTCTTT	CASSLTVNTEAFF	.	.	TRBJ1-1	TRBV5-1
TGTGCCAGCAGTGTCCCGGGACAGGGGAAGTCGTACGAGCAGTACTTC	CASSVPGQGKSYEQYF	TRBD1	.	TRBJ2-7	TRBV28
TGTGCCAGCAGTGAAGAATCCCAGGGACAGGGAGCCTACGAGCAGTACTTC	CASSEESQGQGAYEQYF	TRBD1	.	TRBJ2-7	TRBV6-1
TGCGCCAGCAGTGCGGGAGTGACCTACAATGAGCAGTTCTTC	CASSAGVTYNEQFF	.	.	TRBJ2-1	TRBV10-1
TGTGCCAGTAGTATACGACTAGCGGGAGCCAATGAGCAGTTCTTC	CASSIRLAGANEQFF	TRBD2	once	TRBJ2-1	TRBV19
TGTGCCAGCAGCGTAGCCCTCCCCGTAGCGGGAGGCTACAATGAGCAGTTCTTC	CASSVALPVAGGYNEQFF	TRBD2	.	TRBJ2-1	TRBV9